Below, 3 T cell receptor beta chains from the same sample are listed, as sequenced in a study of cytomegalovirus exposure and HLA in healthy donors. TCRdb's table, derived via immunoSEQ multiplex PCR, lists solely in-frame clones and lacks some. The sample has over 120,000 clones; 80% to 90% are singletons. Material: PBMCs. The source of these receptors is a woman between 18 and 29 years old in good health and CMV-seropositive.

In its sample, this clone was seen a few times. V gene TRBV5-1 combines with J gene TRBJ2-7; TRBD2 might be the D (6 bases). Germline V gene sequence: CDR1 SGHRS, CDR2 YFSETQ. The CDR3 sequence is 14 residues long. Trimming shortened V by 0 bases and J by 4 bases, and 11 bases separated the two germline ends. CDR3 bases: TGCGCCAGCAGCTTGGGCGGGGCTCGGTACGAGCAGTACTTC. This gives the protein CASSLGGARYEQYF.

V is TRBV4-1 and J is TRBJ1-5, with 7 bases matching TRBD1. Germline V gene data show CDR1 as MGHRA and CDR2 as YSYEKL. The junction had 5 bases not matched to a gene; V was cut back by 5 bases and J by 7 bases. The CDR3 is 13 amino acids. This CDR3 reads CASSRGPRQPQHF. DNA for the CDR3: TGCGCCAGCAGCAGGGGGCCGAGACAGCCCCAGCATTTT.

This clone was seen a handful of times. The chain is built from TRBV30 and TRBJ1-1; possibly TRBD1 for D (6 bases). Germline lookup yields CDR1 GTSNPN and CDR2 SVGIG (reference sequence). V lost 3 bases, J lost 0 bases, and 14 bases lay in between. The CDR3 is 15 amino acids. The CDR3 is CAWRTLWGLNTEAFF. The CDR3 DNA reads TGTGCCTGGAGGACCCTATGGGGGCTGAACACTGAAGCTTTCTTT.